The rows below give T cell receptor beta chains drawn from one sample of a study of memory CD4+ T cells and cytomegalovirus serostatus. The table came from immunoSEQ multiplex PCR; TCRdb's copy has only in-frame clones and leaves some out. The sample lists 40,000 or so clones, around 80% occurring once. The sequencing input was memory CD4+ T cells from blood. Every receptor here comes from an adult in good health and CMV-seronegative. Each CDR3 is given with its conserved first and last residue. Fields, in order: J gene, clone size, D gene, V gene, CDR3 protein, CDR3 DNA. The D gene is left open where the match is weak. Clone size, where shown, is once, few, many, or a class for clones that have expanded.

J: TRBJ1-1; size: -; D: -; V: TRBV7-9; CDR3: CASSQVGQGITEAFF; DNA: TGTGCCAGCAGCCAAGTTGGGCAGGGGATCACTGAAGCTTTCTTT
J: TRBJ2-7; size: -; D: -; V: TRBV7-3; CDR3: CARKLAGPSYEQYF; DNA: TGTGCCCGAAAATTGGCGGGACCCTCCTACGAGCAGTACTTC
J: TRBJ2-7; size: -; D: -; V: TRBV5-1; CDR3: CASSRLEGGYEQYF; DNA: TGCGCCAGCAGCCGCCTCGAGGGGGGCTACGAGCAGTACTTC
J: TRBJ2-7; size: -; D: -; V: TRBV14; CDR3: CASSRDQYEQYF; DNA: TGTGCCAGCAGCCGGGACCAGTACGAGCAGTACTTC
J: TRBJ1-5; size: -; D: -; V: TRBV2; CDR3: CASNGGGGQPQHF; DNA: TGTGCCAGTAACGGGGGCGGGGGTCAGCCCCAGCATTTT
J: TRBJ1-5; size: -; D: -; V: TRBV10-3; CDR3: CATRAGGSNQPQHF; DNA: TGTGCCACCAGAGCGGGTGGGAGCAATCAGCCCCAGCATTTT
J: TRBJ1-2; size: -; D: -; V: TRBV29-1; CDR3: CSVEEGVGYTF; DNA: TGCAGCGTTGAAGAGGGAGTAGGCTACACCTTC
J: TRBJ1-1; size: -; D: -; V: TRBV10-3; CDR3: CAITESGKNTEAFF; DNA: TGTGCCATCACCGAAAGCGGGAAAAACACTGAAGCTTTCTTT
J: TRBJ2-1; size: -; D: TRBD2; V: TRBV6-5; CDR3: CASRSTGTSWDEQFF; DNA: TGTGCCAGCAGATCCACCGGGACTAGCTGGGATGAGCAGTTCTTC
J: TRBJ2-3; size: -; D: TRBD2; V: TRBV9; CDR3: CASSATGLARTDTQYF; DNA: TGTGCCAGCAGCGCGACAGGACTAGCGAGGACAGATACGCAGTATTTT
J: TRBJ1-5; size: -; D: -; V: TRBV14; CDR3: CASSEKGNISRYSNQPQHF; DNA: TGTGCCAGCAGCGAAAAGGGGAACATTTCGCGTTATAGCAATCAGCCCCAGCATTTT
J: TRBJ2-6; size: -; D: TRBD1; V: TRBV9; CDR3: CASTGTVSSGANVLTF; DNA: TGTGCCAGCACCGGGACAGTTAGCTCTGGGGCCAACGTCCTGACTTTC
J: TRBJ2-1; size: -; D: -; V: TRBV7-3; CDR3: CASSLNRVDEQFF; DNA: TGTGCCAGCAGCTTAAACAGGGTAGATGAGCAGTTCTTC
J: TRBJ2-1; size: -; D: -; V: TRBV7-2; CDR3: CASSRTRPPYNEQFF; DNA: TGTGCCAGCAGCCGGACAAGACCCCCTTACAATGAGCAGTTCTTC
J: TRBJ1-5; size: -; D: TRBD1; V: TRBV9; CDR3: CASSEGQGALNQPQHF; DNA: TGTGCCAGCAGCGAAGGACAGGGGGCCCTCAATCAGCCCCAGCATTTT
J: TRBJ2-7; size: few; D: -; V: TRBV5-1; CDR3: CASSLGGEETGEQYF; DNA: TGCGCCAGCAGCTTGGGGGGTGAAGAGACTGGGGAGCAGTACTTC
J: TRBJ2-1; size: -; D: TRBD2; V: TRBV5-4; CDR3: CASSPGTSGSYEQFF; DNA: TGTGCCAGCAGTCCCGGGACTAGCGGGAGCTATGAGCAGTTCTTC
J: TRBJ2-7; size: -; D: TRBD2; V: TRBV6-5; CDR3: CASSYALAGGYEQYF; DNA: TGTGCCAGCAGTTACGCCCTAGCGGGAGGGTACGAGCAGTACTTC
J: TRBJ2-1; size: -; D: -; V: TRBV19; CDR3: CASSMGAGPYNEQFF; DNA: TGTGCCAGTAGTATGGGGGCGGGACCTTACAATGAGCAGTTCTTC
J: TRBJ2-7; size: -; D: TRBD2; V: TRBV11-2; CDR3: CASSSLAGTSYEQYF; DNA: TGTGCCAGCAGCTCCCTAGCGGGAACCTCCTACGAGCAGTACTTC
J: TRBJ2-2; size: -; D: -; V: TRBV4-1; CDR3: CASSPRATSRDTGELFF; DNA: TGCGCCAGCAGCCCCCGGGCCACCTCAAGGGACACCGGGGAGCTGTTTTTT
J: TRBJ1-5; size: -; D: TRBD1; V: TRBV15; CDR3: CATSRDRQGGLTQHF; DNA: TGTGCCACCAGCAGAGATAGGCAGGGGGGGCTGACCCAGCATTTT
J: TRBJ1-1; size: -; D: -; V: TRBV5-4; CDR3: CASTTTRGSAEAFF; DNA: TGTGCCAGCACCACCACCCGGGGGAGTGCTGAAGCTTTCTTT
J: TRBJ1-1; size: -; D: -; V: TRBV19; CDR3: CASSKQGRVNTEAFF; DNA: TGTGCCAGTAGTAAGCAGGGTCGGGTGAACACTGAAGCTTTCTTT
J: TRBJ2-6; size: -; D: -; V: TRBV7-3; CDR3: CASSLGGANVLTF; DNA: TGTGCCAGCAGCTTAGGTGGGGCCAACGTCCTGACTTTC
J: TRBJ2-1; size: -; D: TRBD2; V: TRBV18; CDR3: CASSPPLAGRNEQFF; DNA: TGTGCCAGCTCACCACCGCTAGCGGGACGCAATGAGCAGTTCTTC
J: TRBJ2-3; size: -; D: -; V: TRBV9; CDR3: CASSVASHRRTDTQYF; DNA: TGTGCCAGCAGCGTAGCCTCCCACCGTCGCACAGATACGCAGTATTTT